The entry below describes one TCR beta chain. This sample stems from a study of CD8+ T cells in alopecia areata. Treatment denoted: oral pan-JAK inhibitor, 5-10 mg twice daily. The CDR3 is 13 residues long. Trimming at V came to 6 bases and at J to 0 bases, leaving 4 bases not matched to a gene. Germline lookup yields CDR1 SQVTM and CDR2 ANQGSEA. cDNA reverse transcribed from extracted RNA served as the sequencing template. The table came from immunoSEQ multiplex PCR; TCRdb's copy has only in-frame clones and leaves some out. Of approximately 170,000 clones listed, approximately 60% are singletons. Sequenced material: CD4+ T cells sorted from blood, taken at week 24, from a patient treated with tofacitinib. This chain links TRBV29-1 with TRBJ2-5, with TRBD1 identical over 7 bases. This TCR was sampled from a human donor with alopecia areata. The DNA for the CDR3 is TGCAGCGTCAACAGGGGACACCAAGAGACCCAGTACTTC. Its protein product is CSVNRGHQETQYF.